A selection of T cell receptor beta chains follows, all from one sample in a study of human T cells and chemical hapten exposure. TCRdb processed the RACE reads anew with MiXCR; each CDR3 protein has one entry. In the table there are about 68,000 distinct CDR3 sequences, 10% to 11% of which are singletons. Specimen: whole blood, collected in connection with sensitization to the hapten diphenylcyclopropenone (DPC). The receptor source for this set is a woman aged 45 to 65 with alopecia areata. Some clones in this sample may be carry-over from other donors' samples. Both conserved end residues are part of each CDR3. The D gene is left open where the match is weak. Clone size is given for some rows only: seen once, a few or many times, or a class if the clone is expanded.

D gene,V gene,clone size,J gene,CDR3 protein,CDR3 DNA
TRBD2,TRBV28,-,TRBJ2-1,CASSSLAGVNEQFF,TGTGCCAGCAGTTCGTTAGCGGGAGTCAATGAGCAGTTCTTC
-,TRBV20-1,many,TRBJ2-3,CSAILESTDTQYF,TGCAGTGCTATACTAGAGTCCACAGATACGCAGTATTTT
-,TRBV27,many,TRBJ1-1,CASSYLYGTGREGTEAFF,TGTGCCAGCTCCTACCTCTACGGCACAGGGAGAGAGGGCACTGAAGCTTTCTTT
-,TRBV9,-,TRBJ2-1,CASSVSNSWHEQFF,TGTGCTAGCAGCGTAAGTAATAGTTGGCATGAGCAGTTCTTC
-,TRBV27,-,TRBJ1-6,CASSSPLQEGWSPLHF,TGTGCCAGCAGTTCCCCCCTCCAGGAGGGGTGGTCACCCCTCCACTTT
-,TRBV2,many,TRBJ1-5,CASTTMGLYSNQPQHF,TGTGCCAGCACTACAATGGGGCTCTATAGCAATCAGCCCCAGCATTTT
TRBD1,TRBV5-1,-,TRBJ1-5,CASSRGTGDHSNQPQHF,TGCGCCAGCAGCAGAGGTACAGGGGACCATAGCAATCAGCCCCAGCATTTT
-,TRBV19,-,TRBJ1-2,CASSTFPGPGRRDYGYTF,TGTGCCAGTAGCACTTTCCCGGGACCGGGAAGGAGGGACTATGGCTACACCTTC
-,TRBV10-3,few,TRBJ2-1,CAIRGMSRNEQFF,TGTGCCATCAGAGGGATGTCAAGGAATGAGCAGTTCTTC
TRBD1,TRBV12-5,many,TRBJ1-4,CASSRQGGNEKLFF,TGTGCTAGCAGCCGACAGGGGGGTAATGAAAAACTGTTTTTT
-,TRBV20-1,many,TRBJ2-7,CSAGQGSYEQYF,TGCAGTGCTGGTCAAGGATCCTACGAGCAGTACTTC
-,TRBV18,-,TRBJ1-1,CASSPPGGLLNTEAFF,TGTGCCAGCTCACCACCTGGGGGACTTTTGAACACTGAAGCTTTCTTT
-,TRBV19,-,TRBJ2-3,CANGCRSTDTQYF,TGTGCCAACGGGTGCAGGAGTACAGATACGCAGTATTTT
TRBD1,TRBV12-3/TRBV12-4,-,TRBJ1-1,CASSPRIVGTGGRSEAFF,TGTGCCAGCAGTCCCCGAATTGTCGGGACAGGGGGAAGGTCTGAAGCTTTCTTT
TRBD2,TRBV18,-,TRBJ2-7,CASSPSSRTSSYEQYF,TGTGCCAGCTCTCCCTCCTCGAGGACTAGCTCCTACGAGCAGTACTTC
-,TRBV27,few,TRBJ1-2,CASSYRGKSGYTF,TGTGCCAGCAGTTACCGGGGGAAATCGGGCTACACCTTC
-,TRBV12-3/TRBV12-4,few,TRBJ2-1,CASSLTGRSYNEQFF,TGTGCCAGCAGTTTAACGGGAAGGTCCTACAATGAGCAGTTCTTC
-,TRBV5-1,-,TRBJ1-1,CASSGGTSLQEAFF,TGCGCCAGCAGCGGAGGAACCAGCCTACAGGAAGCTTTCTTT
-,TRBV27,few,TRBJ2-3,CASRPRGGRHTDTQYF,TGTGCCAGCAGGCCGCGAGGGGGGCGGCACACAGATACGCAGTATTTT
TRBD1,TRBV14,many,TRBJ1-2,CASSLDRVGYGYTF,TGTGCCAGCAGCTTGGACAGGGTCGGATATGGCTACACCTTC
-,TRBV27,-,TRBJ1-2,CASSLSAQTNYGYTF,TGTGCCAGCAGTTTATCGGCCCAGACCAACTATGGCTACACCTTC
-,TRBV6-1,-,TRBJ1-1,CAGRRGINTEAFF,TGTGCCGGCCGGAGGGGCATAAACACTGAAGCTTTCTTT
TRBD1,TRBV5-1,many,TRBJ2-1,CASSPPGGTGGDEQFF,TGCGCCAGCAGCCCCCCTGGGGGGACAGGGGGTGATGAGCAGTTCTTC
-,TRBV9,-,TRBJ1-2,CASSPRAAYGYTF,TGTGCCAGCAGCCCCCGGGCGGCCTATGGCTACACCTTC
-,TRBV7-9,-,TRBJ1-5,CASSSGEQPQHF,TGTGCCAGCAGCTCAGGGGAACAGCCCCAGCATTTT
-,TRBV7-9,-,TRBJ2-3,CASSFYFRKESDTQYF,TGTGCCAGCAGCTTCTATTTCAGAAAGGAATCAGATACGCAGTATTTT
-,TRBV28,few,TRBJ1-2,CASSLRAVFGYTF,TGTGCCAGCAGTTTAAGGGCAGTTTTCGGCTACACCTTC
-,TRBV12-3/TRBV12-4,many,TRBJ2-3,CASSPQSGGTDTQYF,TGTGCCAGCAGCCCCCAAAGCGGTGGCACAGATACGCAGTATTTT